This TCR beta chain was identified during a study of cytotoxic CD8 clonotypes in ibrutinib-treated CLL. Study-wide background: Partial response was seen in about 24 patients and complete response in 2; after median around 69 months, about 14 stayed remitted, some 12 progressed.

The germline gives CDR1 SQVTM, CDR2 ANQGSEA. Trimming shortened V by 6 bases and J by 9 bases, and 12 bases separated the two germline ends. The length of the CDR3 is 11 residues. General study results and limits: With treatment, public clonotypes, which were uncommon, either contracted or remained stable. Baseline values of clonality outstripped age-matched healthy donors and followed circulating CD8+ T-cell counts.

Only in-frame clones appear in the TCRdb table, and some are missing; sequencing was by immunoSEQ multiplex PCR. This sample has about 310,000 clones, with almost 80% found just once. In the case of this clone: Its antigen is unknown.

The V call is TRBV29-1, the J call TRBJ2-1; perhaps TRBD2 as D (5 bases). The sample in question was PBMCs, obtained before ibrutinib treatment. The receptor comes from a human donor with chronic lymphocytic leukemia. The CDR3 protein is CSVVRAGEQFF. The CDR3 nucleotides are TGCAGCGTGGTACGCGCGGGTGAGCAGTTCTTC.